These 9 T cell receptor beta chains came from one sample sequenced in a study of OX40 agonist ivuxolimab in advanced cancers. Assay used: immunoSEQ multiplex PCR; TCRdb lists only in-frame clones, some missing. Of tens of thousands of clones in the sample, roughly 89% were seen once. Material: CD4+ or CD8+ T cells sorted from blood, obtained in a trial of the OX40 agonist ivuxolimab. All receptors derive from an adult with an advanced solid tumor such as melanoma, head and neck, liver or kidney cancer.

The rearrangement uses TRBV19 and TRBJ1-6; D is uncertain. From germline, CDR1 is LNHDA and CDR2 SQIVND (reference sequence). V lost 2 bases, J lost 5 bases, and 7 bases lay in between. This CDR3 region has 14 residues. The CDR3 spells CASSIRQDNSPLHF. The CDR3 DNA sequence: TGTGCCAGTAGTATAAGACAAGATAATTCACCCCTCCACTTT.

The J gene is TRBJ2-5, the V gene TRBV7-9; tentatively, D is TRBD1 (5 bases). Germline assignment: CDR1 SEHNR and CDR2 FQNEAQ (reference sequence). The CDR3 is 16 residues long. V was clipped by 7 bases and J by 5 bases, with 23 bases between them. The CDR3 DNA reads TGTGCCAGCACCAGAAGCCGGGCAGGGATGGGCGAGACCCAGTACTTC. It yields the protein CASTRSRAGMGETQYF. The complete variable domain, with remaining parts taken from reference TRBV7-9 and TRBJ2-5, reads DTGVSQNPRHKITKRGQNVTFRCDPISEHNRLYWYRQTLGQGPEFLTYFQNEAQLEKSRLLSDRFSAERPKGSFSTLEIQRTEQGDSAMYLCASTRSRAGMGETQYFGPGTRLLVL.

The chain is built from TRBV6-5 and TRBJ2-3; the D is unclear. Per germline, CDR1 MNHEY and CDR2 SVGAGI. Trimming stripped 2 bases from V and 2 bases from J, with 8 bases between. This CDR3 is built from 14 residues. The CDR3 reads CASSYGQATDTQYF. In nucleotides, the CDR3 is TGTGCCAGCAGTTACGGGCAGGCCACAGATACGCAGTATTTT.

The chain combines TRBV7-9 with TRBJ1-2; D not certain. CDR3 size: 15 residues. V was cut by 1 base and J by 4 bases, with 13 bases left in between. CDR1 and CDR2 from the germline V gene are SEHNR and FQNEAQ (reference sequence). The CDR3 is CASSLGSADSYGYTF. DNA of the CDR3: TGTGCCAGCAGCTTAGGGTCGGCAGATTCCTATGGCTACACCTTC.

This chain connects TRBV18 to TRBJ2-3; D may be TRBD2 (6 bases). CDR3 length: 13 amino acids. Trimming cost V 6 bases and J 4 bases, with 11 bases left between them. Germline assignment: CDR1 KGHSH and CDR2 LQKENI. CDR3 sequence (DNA): TGTGCCAGCTCGACGACGGGGGCAGATACGCAGTATTTT. It codes for CASSTTGADTQYF.

The chain joins TRBV7-3 to TRBJ2-5, with D possibly TRBD1 on 7 matching bases. The CDR3 totals 12 residues. Germline V gene sequence: CDR1 SGHTA, CDR2 FQGTGA. V was clipped by 3 bases and J by 7 bases, with 9 bases between them. The CDR3 bases are TGTGCCAGCAGCTTCCAGGGGGGGACCCAGTACTTC. Its translation is CASSFQGGTQYF.

The chain joins TRBV5-4 to TRBJ2-1, with TRBD1 identical over 11 bases. Germline trimming cut 4 bases from V and 5 bases from J; bases unmatched to any gene: 5. The CDR3 extends over 15 amino acids. Germline V gene sequence: CDR1 SGHNT, CDR2 YYREEE (reference sequence). This CDR3 is CASSPGQGDHNEQFF. The CDR3 region has the DNA TGTGCCAGCAGCCCGGGACAGGGGGACCACAATGAGCAGTTCTTC.

CDR3 sequence reads: CASSPGGSSGNTIYF. The CDR3 DNA sequence: TGTGCCAGCTCACCGGGAGGGAGCTCTGGAAACACCATATATTTT. The J gene is TRBJ1-3, the V gene TRBV18; no clear D gene. The V gene's germline CDR1 is KGHSH and CDR2 LQKENI. The germline V and J ends were trimmed by 3 bases and 0 bases, with 9 bases remaining between them. The CDR3 extends over 15 amino acids.

J is TRBJ2-1 and V is TRBV9; a weak D match, TRBD2 (6 bases). The V and J ends lost 4 bases and 0 bases respectively, with 14 bases between them. The CDR3 length is 16 residues. From germline, CDR1 is SGDLS and CDR2 YYNGEE. CDR3 in amino acids: CASSPPRGSSYNEQFF. CDR3 DNA: TGTGCCAGCAGCCCCCCCCGGGGGAGCTCCTACAATGAGCAGTTCTTC.